This T cell receptor (beta chain) was obtained from a study of CD8 T cells in Susac syndrome. Study-level points and caveats: A relatively small number of individuals underwent TCR sequencing and HLA analysis.

This clonotype was detected only a few times. Its antigen is unknown. Sequencing of TCR beta was undertaken in CD8+ and CD4+ T cells derived from blood. Both CD4+ and CD8+ T cells were negatively isolated, and TEMRA cells underwent FACS enrichment. About 0.45 to 1 ug RNA was reverse transcribed with random hexamers. Amplification of the TCR beta CDR3 was carried out by immunoSEQ multiplex PCR, which spanned a total of 54 Vbeta and 13 Jbeta segments. TCRdb recomputed calls from the immunoSEQ multiplex PCR reads with MiXCR, one row per CDR3 protein. The sample lists around 270,000 distinct CDR3 sequences, 75% to 85% seen once, with 0.2% to 0.25% in the top ten. Germline V gene data show CDR1 as LNHDA and CDR2 as SQIVND (reference sequence). V was trimmed by 6 bases and J by 3 bases, leaving 12 bases between them. The CDR3 contains 13 residues.

The sample consisted of CD8+ T cells from PBMCs. The sequence came from a human donor with multiple sclerosis. The chain carries TRBV19 and TRBJ2-7, with D uncertain. The CDR3, as DNA: TGTGCCAGTAGCGCAGGACGATACTACGAGCAGTACTTC. This gives the protein CASSAGRYYEQYF.